This TCR beta chain was recovered during a study of control samples from healthy donors and cancer patients. Produced via immunoSEQ multiplex PCR; TCRdb's table is partial and in-frame only. The sample includes 90,000 to 150,000 clones, roughly 89% of them seen just once. The V end lost 3 bases, the J end lost 14 bases, and 25 bases lay between the germline ends. Germline lookup yields CDR1 DFQATT and CDR2 SNEGSKA (reference sequence). The CDR3 length is 14 residues. Sample: blood. The sequence was obtained from a man aged 30 to 39 in good health. The gene calls are TRBV20-1 and TRBJ1-1; TRBD1 might be the D (6 bases). For the CDR3, the DNA is TGCAGTGCTAGTAAGATGGGTCCTCACAGGGAAGTGTTCTTT. Protein product: CSASKMGPHREVFF.